One sample yielded the 27 T cell receptor beta chains listed below, sequenced in a study of T cells after yellow fever vaccination. Each CDR3 protein gets one entry after TCRdb re-called the 5' RACE reads with MiXCR. The repertoire holds 230,000 or so distinct CDR3 sequences, with about 3.9% as singletons. The input for sequencing was PBMCs, taken 15 days after the yellow fever booster vaccination. Every receptor here comes from a man between 18 and 35 years old who received the YFV17D yellow fever vaccine.

This clonotype was detected many times. The CDR3 coding sequence is TGTGCCAGCAGCTCGGGGGGGAACATGAACACTGAAGCTTTCTTT. Amino acids: CASSSGGNMNTEAFF. The rearrangement joins TRBV11-3 to TRBJ1-1; TRBD1 might be the D (5 bases). V lost 4 bases and J 0 bases, leaving 12 bases between the germline ends. Germline-derived CDR1 and CDR2 are SGHNT and YENEEA. The CDR3 has 15 residues.

This clonotype was seen ten or more times. V and J are TRBV4-2 and TRBJ2-7, with D unclear. The germline gives CDR1 LGHNA, CDR2 YNFKEQ. This CDR3 is built from 16 residues. Trimming stripped 3 bases from V and 0 bases from J, with 15 bases between. The CDR3 bases are TGTGCCAGCAGCCACCTTACCTTCACCCGCTCCTACGAGCAGTACTTC. Its protein product is CASSHLTFTRSYEQYF.

This clonotype has at least ten counts. The chain is built from TRBV14 and TRBJ2-5, with 8 bases aligning to TRBD2. The ends lost 1 base at V and 4 bases at J; junction bases unmatched: 8. CDR3 length equals 16 residues. Germline-derived CDR1 and CDR2 are SGHDN and FVKESK. The CDR3 reads CASSQAGRTSRETQYF. The CDR3 bases are TGTGCCAGCAGCCAAGCTGGGAGGACTAGCAGAGAGACCCAGTACTTC.

This clonotype was observed at least ten times. This chain connects TRBV20-1 to TRBJ1-2, with 7 bases fitting TRBD1. The V gene's germline CDR1 is DFQATT and CDR2 SNEGSKA (reference sequence). With V trimmed by 3 bases and J by 6 bases, 7 bases remained unmatched. This CDR3 spans 13 amino acids. The CDR3 sequence: CSASARGENGYTF. The CDR3 DNA is TGCAGTGCTAGCGCCAGGGGGGAGAATGGCTACACCTTC.

This clonotype was detected many times. V usage is TRBV15 and J usage is TRBJ2-1, with D maybe TRBD2 (6 bases). CDR1 is LNHNV and CDR2 is YYDKDF in the germline V gene (reference sequence). Trimming took 1 base from V and 9 from J, leaving 10 bases between them. The CDR3 sequence is 13 residues long. The CDR3 sequence: CATSRVGGGEQFF. The DNA for the CDR3 is TGTGCCACCAGCAGAGTGGGAGGCGGTGAGCAGTTCTTC.

This clonotype came up a few times. The chain has TRBV7-6 and TRBJ2-3; the D call may be TRBD1 or TRBD2 (5 bases each). Per germline, CDR1 SGHVS and CDR2 FNYEAQ. V dropped 5 bases and J dropped 4 bases, with 19 bases sitting between them. CDR3 length: 16 amino acids. CDR3 DNA: TGTGCCAGCAGCCCAAGTGGGGGTTCTTTTGCAGATACGCAGTATTTT. As protein: CASSPSGGSFADTQYF.

In DNA form, the CDR3 reads TGTGCCAGCAGCTCCCGGACAGGGTTCCCCCAAGAGACCCAGTACTTC. This codes for CASSSRTGFPQETQYF. This chain joins TRBV5-4 and TRBJ2-5, with 8 bases lining up with TRBD1. CDR3 length: 16 amino acids. V trimming: 3 bases; J trimming: 1 base; junction bases outside the gene matches: 8. The germline gives CDR1 SGHNT, CDR2 YYREEE (reference sequence).

The sample holds a few counts of this clonotype. The chain couples TRBV20-1 to TRBJ2-3, with 10 nucleotides matching TRBD2. Germline CDR1 reads DFQATT; CDR2 reads SNEGSKA (reference sequence). Unmatched junction bases numbered 18, after V lost 0 bases and J lost 3 bases. There are 20 residues in the CDR3. CDR3 DNA: TGCAGTGCTAGAGATCCTCTTTCTAGCGGGGGTCGGATGGTTACAGATACGCAGTATTTT. Protein product: CSARDPLSSGGRMVTDTQYF.

This clonotype was observed at least ten times. This sequence joins TRBV19 and TRBJ1-2, with 8 bases matching TRBD1. The V gene end was trimmed by 3 bases and the J gene end by 1 base; junction bases not matched to a gene: 16. This CDR3 has 19 residues. Germline V gene lookup returns CDR1 LNHDA and CDR2 SQIVND (reference sequence). The CDR3 loop reads CASSIGPGGLYRGNYGYTF. The CDR3 nucleotides are TGTGCCAGTAGTATCGGGCCAGGGGGCTTGTATCGAGGTAACTATGGCTACACCTTC.

This clonotype was observed a handful of times. This chain joins TRBV5-4 and TRBJ2-3, with D possibly being TRBD2 (6 bases). The CDR3 has 16 amino acids. From germline, CDR1 is SGHNT and CDR2 YYREEE (reference sequence). Deletions cut 0 bases from V and 2 bases from J, with 13 bases between. CDR3 sequence reads: CASSLDPGATTDTQYF. Here the CDR3 DNA reads TGTGCCAGCAGCTTGGACCCGGGAGCTACCACAGATACGCAGTATTTT.

This clonotype has at least ten counts. V and J are TRBV7-9 and TRBJ2-7, with D possibly matching TRBD1 (7 bases). This CDR3 spans 15 amino acids. V lost 6 bases and J 3 bases, leaving 18 bases between the germline ends. CDR1 and CDR2 (germline): SEHNR, FQNEAQ (reference sequence). The CDR3 region is CASSPRGTENYEQYF. CDR3 in DNA: TGTGCCAGCAGTCCACGGGGGACAGAAAACTACGAGCAGTACTTC.

V usage is TRBV4-2 and J usage is TRBJ2-2; a possible D gene is TRBD2 (5 bases). Germline V gene sequence: CDR1 LGHNA, CDR2 YNFKEQ. The CDR3 is 14 amino acids. With 7 bases removed from V and 1 base from J, the gap between germline ends came to 10 bases. CDR3 loop: CASTRGENTGELFF. In nucleotides, the CDR3 is TGTGCCAGCACCCGGGGAGAGAACACCGGGGAGCTGTTTTTT.

This clonotype showed up many times. The chain joins TRBV6-6 to TRBJ2-1; D might be TRBD1 (6 bases). V was trimmed by 6 bases and J by 1 base, leaving 13 bases between them. Germline lookup yields CDR1 MNHNY and CDR2 SVGAGI (reference sequence). The length of the CDR3 is 15 residues. The CDR3 protein is CASSQGLGSYNEQFF. The CDR3 bases are TGTGCCAGCAGCCAGGGGTTGGGGTCCTACAATGAGCAGTTCTTC.

This clonotype was counted at least ten times. J is TRBJ1-5 and V is TRBV19, with D perhaps matching TRBD1 (6 bases). Between the trimmed V and J ends, which lost 7 bases and 0 bases, there was a span of 10 bases. From germline, CDR1 is LNHDA and CDR2 SQIVND (reference sequence). The CDR3 contains 14 residues. This CDR3 is CASMGTPSNQPQHF. The CDR3 bases are TGTGCCAGTATGGGGACACCTAGCAATCAGCCCCAGCATTTT.

This clonotype showed up many times. V usage is TRBV9 and J usage is TRBJ2-3; 10 bases fit TRBD2. The V gene's germline CDR1 is SGDLS and CDR2 YYNGEE. V was pared by 0 bases and J by 0 bases, with 13 bases of the junction left unmatched. CDR3 size: 20 residues. The CDR3 loop reads CASSVGTAGGRIRSTDTQYF. CDR3 in DNA: TGTGCCAGCAGCGTAGGTACAGCGGGGGGGCGAATACGTAGCACAGATACGCAGTATTTT. Drawing the rest from reference TRBV9 and TRBJ2-3, the complete variable domain is DSGVTQTPKHLITATGQRVTLRCSPRSGDLSVYWYQQSLDQGLQFLIQYYNGEERAKGNILERFSAQQFPDLHSELNLSSLELGDSALYFCASSVGTAGGRIRSTDTQYFGPGTRLTVL.

This sequence joins TRBV2 and TRBJ2-7; weak D call: TRBD1 (6 bases). CDR1 and CDR2 (germline): SNHLY, FYNNEI. Trimming pared 6 bases from V and 2 bases from J, leaving 11 bases between. CDR3 length: 13 residues. The CDR3 sequence: CASRATGTYEQYF. DNA for the CDR3: TGTGCCAGCAGGGCTACAGGGACCTACGAGCAGTACTTC. The full variable domain, completed using reference TRBV2 and TRBJ2-7, is EPEVTQTPSHQVTQMGQEVILRCVPISNHLYFYWYRQILGQKVEFLVSFYNNEISEKSEIFDDQFSVERPDGSNFTLKIRSTKLEDSAMYFCASRATGTYEQYFGPGTRLTVT.

Ten or more counts support this clonotype. V usage is TRBV20-1 and J usage is TRBJ1-5; D uncertain. There are 13 residues in the CDR3. Trimming pared 7 bases from V and 3 bases from J, leaving 13 bases between. Germline V gene sequence: CDR1 DFQATT, CDR2 SNEGSKA (reference sequence). This CDR3 is CSVRGKVNQPQHF. In DNA, the CDR3 is TGCAGTGTGAGAGGGAAAGTCAATCAGCCCCAGCATTTT.

Ten or more counts support this clonotype. This chain joins TRBV11-2 and TRBJ2-1; TRBD2 aligns across 7 bases. V trimming: 4 bases; J trimming: 5 bases; junction bases outside the gene matches: 11. This CDR3 is built from 16 residues. Germline V gene data show CDR1 as SGHAT and CDR2 as FQNNGV. The CDR3 is CASSSYRGDRHNEQFF. The CDR3 coding sequence is TGTGCCAGCAGCTCCTATCGGGGGGATAGACACAATGAGCAGTTCTTC.

There are many counts of this clonotype. The chain is built from TRBV7-8 and TRBJ2-5, with 7 bases identical to TRBD1. V lost 6 bases and J lost 4; bases outside the gene matches: 17. This CDR3 is 17 amino acids long. CDR1 and CDR2 from the germline V gene are SGHVS and FQNEAQ. The DNA of the CDR3 is TGTGCCAGCAGAACACACAGGGGCGGTCGAATAGGAGAGACCCAGTACTTC. This encodes CASRTHRGGRIGETQYF. The full variable domain, rest sourced from reference TRBV7-8 and TRBJ2-5, is GAGVSQSPRYKVAKRGQDVALRCDPISGHVSLFWYQQALGQGPEFLTYFQNEAQLDKSGLPSDRFFAERPEGSVSTLKIQRTQQEDSAVYLCASRTHRGGRIGETQYFGPGTRLLVL.

This clonotype was detected ten times or more. The chain recombines TRBV2 with TRBJ2-7; 8 positions agree with TRBD2. V dropped 8 bases and J dropped 5; count of bases not matched to a gene: 8. Germline V lookup: CDR1 SNHLY, CDR2 FYNNEI. The CDR3 loop spans 13 amino acids. The CDR3 region is CASFRGGWDEQYF. The CDR3 DNA reads as TGTGCCAGCTTTCGGGGGGGCTGGGACGAGCAGTACTTC.

This clonotype was counted ten times or more. The chain has TRBV12-3 or TRBV12-4 and TRBJ2-1; D remains unclear. The CDR3 is made up of 14 amino acids. V was cut by 3 bases and J by 8 bases, with 14 bases left in between. CDR3 region: CASSFLVSWDEQFF. The CDR3 bases are TGTGCCAGCAGTTTTCTAGTCTCTTGGGATGAGCAGTTCTTC.

Ten or more counts support this clonotype. The chain has TRBV9 and TRBJ2-3; 10 bases are a match to TRBD2. V was clipped by 4 bases and J by 4 bases; unmatched bases: 15. The CDR3 loop spans 18 amino acids. Looked up from germline, CDR1 is SGDLS and CDR2 is YYNGEE. This CDR3 is CASSTSGVPSGGADTQYF. In DNA form, the CDR3 reads TGTGCCAGCAGCACTAGCGGGGTCCCCTCGGGAGGAGCAGATACGCAGTATTTT. Full variable domain (remainder filled in from reference TRBV9 and TRBJ2-3): DSGVTQTPKHLITATGQRVTLRCSPRSGDLSVYWYQQSLDQGLQFLIQYYNGEERAKGNILERFSAQQFPDLHSELNLSSLELGDSALYFCASSTSGVPSGGADTQYFGPGTRLTVL.

The table lists this clonotype with many counts. The chain links TRBV9 to TRBJ1-1; TRBD1 matches at 10 bases. The CDR3 sequence is 16 residues long. The V and J ends lost 2 bases and 4 bases, in that order; junction bases with no gene match: 8. CDR1 is SGDLS and CDR2 is YYNGEE in the germline V gene. CDR3 nucleotides: TGTGCCAGCAGCGTCGGGACAGGGGATCTCGGCACTGAAGCTTTCTTT. Its translation: CASSVGTGDLGTEAFF.

At least ten counts were recorded for this clonotype. This chain links TRBV7-3 with TRBJ2-5, with a possible D match to TRBD2 (6 bases). V lost 1 base and J lost 4, with 13 bases in between. The germline CDR1 and CDR2 sequences are SGHTA and FQGTGA. This CDR3 spans 15 amino acids. CDR3 residues: CASSLSGGALETQYF. CDR3 sequence (DNA): TGTGCCAGCAGCTTAAGCGGCGGGGCCCTAGAGACCCAGTACTTC.

The table lists this clonotype with many counts. The CDR3 is CSAQDRGDEQFF. As DNA, the CDR3 is TGCAGTGCTCAGGACAGGGGTGATGAGCAGTTCTTC. This chain uses TRBV20-1 with TRBJ2-1; 9 nucleotides match TRBD1. CDR3 length equals 12 residues. With V trimmed by 5 bases and J by 8 bases, 4 bases remained unmatched. Germline assignment: CDR1 DFQATT and CDR2 SNEGSKA (reference sequence).

At least ten counts were recorded for this clonotype. The chain has TRBV29-1 and TRBJ2-5; D remains ambiguous. The ends were cut back, 4 bases at V and 1 base at J, with 7 bases in the middle. The CDR3 loop spans 12 amino acids. Germline V gene sequence: CDR1 SQVTM, CDR2 ANQGSEA. CDR3 sequence: CSVVRSQETQYF. The DNA for the CDR3 is TGCAGCGTTGTCAGGTCCCAAGAGACCCAGTACTTC.

This clonotype was counted ten times or more. The chain joins TRBV6-6 to TRBJ2-1, with 12 bases lining up with TRBD2. Looked up from germline, CDR1 is MNHNY and CDR2 is SVGAGI (reference sequence). The length of the CDR3 is 15 residues. V dropped 6 bases and J dropped 6; count of bases not matched to a gene: 6. CDR3: CASSPTSGGTNEQFF. CDR3 DNA sequence: TGTGCCAGCAGCCCGACTAGCGGGGGAACCAATGAGCAGTTCTTC.